The 25 T cell receptor beta chains reported below all come from one sample, sequenced in a study of blood T cell repertoires in COVID-19. Only in-frame clones appear in the TCRdb table, and some are missing; sequencing was by immunoSEQ multiplex PCR. The data contain around 220,000 clones, 80% to 90% of them singletons. The sample comprised peripheral blood. Receptor source: a man younger than 35 with active or convalescent COVID-19.

The genes are TRBV7-9 and TRBJ2-1; 11 bases agree with TRBD2. V dropped 6 bases and J dropped 8; count of bases not matched to a gene: 6. This CDR3 spans 14 amino acids. CDR1 and CDR2 (germline): SEHNR, FQNEAQ (reference sequence). CDR3 sequence reads: CASSLAGGVDEQFF. DNA for the CDR3: TGTGCCAGCAGTCTAGCGGGAGGAGTCGATGAGCAGTTCTTC.

This chain joins TRBV21-1 and TRBJ2-3; the table's D call TRBD2 went unverified against the DNA. TRBV21-1 is a known pseudogene. The CDR3 extends over 14 amino acids. The DNA for the CDR3 is TGTGCCAGCAGCAAAAAGGGGAGGGCAGATACGCAGTATTTT. Protein product: CASSKKGRADTQYF.

This clone came up once. The rearrangement uses TRBV3-1 (or the pseudogene TRBV3-2) and TRBJ2-7; D gene ambiguous. V was shortened by 3 bases and J by 0 bases, with 9 bases between the two germline ends. Germline V gene data show CDR1 as LGHDT and CDR2 as YNNKEL (reference sequence). The CDR3 has 14 amino acids. CDR3 loop: CASSQTRSSYEQYF. The DNA of the CDR3 is TGTGCCAGCAGCCAGACGCGGAGCTCCTACGAGCAGTACTTC.

Worth noting for this clone: Other DNA variants within this sample encode the same CDR3. The gene calls are TRBV28 and TRBJ1-3; D not resolved. Germline values: CDR1 MDHEN, CDR2 SYDVKM. The V end was cut by 2 bases, the J end by 0 bases, with 5 bases between. The CDR3 extends over 14 amino acids. The DNA of the CDR3 is TGTGCCAGCAGTTTAGGCGGCTCTGGAAACACCATATATTTT. Its translation: CASSLGGSGNTIYF.

In DNA form, the CDR3 reads TGTGCCAGCTCAAAGTCGGGGGTGTCAGAGACCCAGTACTTC. Translation: CASSKSGVSETQYF. This chain links TRBV18 with TRBJ2-5; TRBD2 might be the D (6 bases). V dropped 5 bases and J dropped 4 bases, with 14 bases sitting between them. This CDR3 contains 14 residues. The germline gives CDR1 KGHSH, CDR2 LQKENI.

The V gene is TRBV5-1, the J gene TRBJ1-3; the match to TRBD1 covers 7 bases. V was pared by 4 bases and J by 0 bases, with 7 bases of the junction left unmatched. Germline loops: CDR1 SGHRS, CDR2 YFSETQ. There are 16 residues in the CDR3. The CDR3 protein is CASSQGPGGSGNTIYF. The CDR3 coding sequence is TGCGCCAGCAGCCAGGGTCCAGGGGGCTCTGGAAACACCATATATTTT. The entire variable domain, with the rest obtained from reference TRBV5-1 and TRBJ1-3, is as follows: KAGVTQTPRYLIKTRGQQVTLSCSPISGHRSVSWYQQTPGQGLQFLFEYFSETQRNKGNFPGRFSGRQFSNSRSEMNVSTLELGDSALYLCASSQGPGGSGNTIYFGEGSWLTVV.

V is TRBV6-5 and J is TRBJ1-1; D possibly corresponds to TRBD1 (6 bases). The V end lost 0 bases, the J end lost 7 bases, and 9 bases lay between the germline ends. Per the germline V gene, CDR1 is MNHEY and CDR2 is SVGAGI. The CDR3 loop spans 13 amino acids. The CDR3 region is CASSYSVQGEAFF. The CDR3 nucleotides are TGTGCCAGCAGTTACTCGGTACAGGGTGAAGCTTTCTTT.

This chain uses TRBV6-2 or TRBV6-3 with TRBJ2-4; 7 bases match TRBD1. CDR3 length: 16 residues. Germline V gives CDR1 MNHEY, CDR2 SVGEGT. J lost 3 bases, V lost 5 bases, and 10 bases had no gene match. CDR3 nucleotide sequence: TGTGCCAGCAGTCTAACTCGACAGGGTGGCAAAAACATTCAGTACTTC. It is translated as CASSLTRQGGKNIQYF.

V gene TRBV7-9 combines with J gene TRBJ2-7; 7 bases are shared with TRBD2. This CDR3 region has 14 residues. The V gene's germline CDR1 is SEHNR and CDR2 FQNEAQ (reference sequence). V shed 2 bases and J 3 bases; nucleotides not matched to a gene: 4. DNA for the CDR3: TGTGCCAGCAGCTTAACGGGGGGTTTCTACGAGCAGTACTTC. Residues: CASSLTGGFYEQYF.

V usage is TRBV6-6 and J usage is TRBJ2-5; 11 bases fit TRBD2. The length of the CDR3 is 14 residues. Germline-derived CDR1 and CDR2 are MNHNY and SVGAGI (reference sequence). The CDR3 sequence: CAGGTSGGQETQYF. The CDR3 coding sequence is TGTGCTGGGGGAACTAGCGGGGGCCAAGAGACCCAGTACTTC.

J is TRBJ1-6 and V is TRBV4-2, with D tentatively TRBD1 (5 bases). Germline CDR1 reads LGHNA; CDR2 reads YNFKEQ. V was pared by 2 bases and J by 14 bases, with 13 bases between. The CDR3 spans 13 residues. The CDR3 region has the DNA TGTGCCAGCAGCCAAACAGGACATCCTTCCCTCCACTTT. Translated: CASSQTGHPSLHF.

This clone was seen only once. This rearrangement joins TRBV6-4 to TRBJ1-6, with D unresolved. Trimming shortened V by 6 bases and J by 7 bases, and 16 bases separated the two germline ends. CDR1 and CDR2 (germline): MRHNA, SNTAGT. The CDR3 is made up of 15 amino acids. The CDR3 DNA follows: TGTGCCAGCAGACCCGAGGGAATCTTGAATTCACCCCTCCACTTT. Amino acid sequence: CASRPEGILNSPLHF.

The gene calls are TRBV7-2 and TRBJ1-1, with 7 bases fitting TRBD1. The germline CDR1 and CDR2 sequences are SGHTA and FQGNSA. The junction had 6 bases not matched to a gene; V was cut back by 3 bases and J by 5 bases. The CDR3 extends over 14 amino acids. The CDR3 nucleotides are TGTGCCAGCAGCTTGACAGGGTATAAGACTGAAGCTTTCTTT. As protein: CASSLTGYKTEAFF.

V gene TRBV13 combines with J gene TRBJ2-5; 9 nucleotides match TRBD2. In germline, CDR1 is PRHDT, CDR2 FYEKMQ (reference sequence). After removal of 5 bases from V and 2 bases from J, the junction contained 9 bases not matched to a gene. The CDR3 contains 16 residues. The CDR3 DNA sequence: TGTGCCAGCAGCGCCCATTTTAGCGGGAGTCAAGAGACCCAGTACTTC. Encoded protein: CASSAHFSGSQETQYF.

This clone was counted once. The sample contains more than one DNA sequence encoding this CDR3. The chain uses TRBV2 and TRBJ2-1; the D gene is possibly TRBD2 (5 bases). This CDR3 spans 14 amino acids. The V end lost 4 bases, the J end lost 0 bases, and 7 bases lay between the germline ends. Germline assignment: CDR1 SNHLY and CDR2 FYNNEI. CDR3 coding DNA: TGTGCCAGCAGTGCGGGGAGCTCCTACAATGAGCAGTTCTTC. This translates into CASSAGSSYNEQFF.

The CDR3 DNA reads as TGTGCCAGCAGTTTATTGGGGACAGGGGGCCAAGATACGCAGTATTTT. Encoded protein: CASSLLGTGGQDTQYF. The J gene is TRBJ2-3, the V gene TRBV28; 12 bases map to TRBD1. The CDR3 covers 16 residues. The V and J ends lost 1 base and 5 bases, in that order; junction bases with no gene match: 4. Germline lookup yields CDR1 MDHEN and CDR2 SYDVKM.

V and J are TRBV15 and TRBJ2-7; possible D gene TRBD1, 6 bases. V was cut by 3 bases and J by 0 bases, with 12 bases left in between. The CDR3 contains 15 residues. Germline CDR1 LNHNV, CDR2 YYDKDF (reference sequence). CDR3 bases: TGTGCCACCAGCAGGGCAGGACAGTACTCCTACGAGCAGTACTTC. Translating gives CATSRAGQYSYEQYF.

This chain joins TRBV30 and TRBJ2-1; 8 nucleotides match TRBD2. Trimming took 3 bases from V and 4 from J; bases not matched to a gene: 2. The germline CDR1 and CDR2 sequences are GTSNPN and SVGIG (reference sequence). The CDR3 runs 13 residues. This CDR3 reads CAWSGRGYNEQFF. DNA of the CDR3: TGTGCCTGGAGCGGGAGGGGGTACAATGAGCAGTTCTTC.

This clone was detected only a few times. This chain connects TRBV11-2 to TRBJ2-2; maybe TRBD1 (5 bases). Germline CDR1 SGHAT, CDR2 FQNNGV. This CDR3 has 14 amino acids. The V end lost 1 base, the J end lost 8 bases, and 11 bases lay between the germline ends. CDR3 coding DNA: TGTGCCAGCAGCTTAGCTCAGGGCTTTGGGGAGCTGTTTTTT. Translated: CASSLAQGFGELFF.

The rearrangement uses TRBV6-5 and TRBJ2-3; 11 nucleotides match TRBD2. This CDR3 has 15 amino acids. V was clipped by 6 bases and J by 2 bases; unmatched bases: 4. Per the germline V gene, CDR1 is MNHEY and CDR2 is SVGAGI. CDR3: CASRVAGGPTDTQYF. The CDR3 DNA sequence: TGTGCCAGCAGGGTAGCGGGAGGGCCCACAGATACGCAGTATTTT.

The rearrangement joins TRBV29-1 to TRBJ2-3; 9 nucleotides align to TRBD1. The junction had 7 bases not matched to a gene; V was cut back by 3 bases and J by 3 bases. The V gene's germline CDR1 is SQVTM and CDR2 ANQGSEA. This CDR3 is built from 15 residues. CDR3 bases: TGCAGCGTTGAGGGGGGGACAGGGCCGACAGATACGCAGTATTTT. Translated, it gives CSVEGGTGPTDTQYF.

V is TRBV3-1 (or the pseudogene TRBV3-2) and J is TRBJ2-4; 11 bases align to TRBD1. After removal of 5 bases from V and 10 bases from J, the junction contained 7 bases not matched to a gene. The CDR3 loop spans 14 amino acids. CDR1 LGHDT and CDR2 YNNKEL come from the germline V gene (reference sequence). DNA for the CDR3: TGTGCCAGCAGCGCGCCGGGGACAGGGGGGATTCAGTACTTC. Protein product: CASSAPGTGGIQYF.

The genes are TRBV11-3 and TRBJ2-5, with D uncertain. There are 13 residues in the CDR3. With 5 bases removed from V and 0 bases from J, the gap between germline ends came to 7 bases. The germline V gene encodes CDR1 SGHNT and CDR2 YENEEA. The CDR3 DNA reads as TGTGCCAGCAGCGGTAACTACCAAGAGACCCAGTACTTC. It yields the protein CASSGNYQETQYF.

The chain is built from TRBV4-1 and TRBJ2-1; D is unresolved. Per the germline V gene, CDR1 is MGHRA and CDR2 is YSYEKL. This CDR3 region has 13 residues. Trimming took off 3 bases at V and 4 bases at J, with 7 bases between the two ends. As DNA, the CDR3 is TGCGCCAGCAGCCATCCTTTATACAATGAGCAGTTCTTC. Amino acid sequence: CASSHPLYNEQFF.

The chain is built from TRBV3-1 (or the pseudogene TRBV3-2) and TRBJ2-2; 9 nucleotides agree with TRBD2. The CDR3 is made up of 18 amino acids. Germline lookup yields CDR1 LGHDT and CDR2 YNNKEL (reference sequence). Germline trimming cut 0 bases from V and 6 bases from J; bases unmatched to any gene: 11. The CDR3 coding sequence is TGTGCCAGCAGCCAAGATTCGGGCGGGAGGGCCTCTTCCGGGGAGCTGTTTTTT. Its protein product is CASSQDSGGRASSGELFF.